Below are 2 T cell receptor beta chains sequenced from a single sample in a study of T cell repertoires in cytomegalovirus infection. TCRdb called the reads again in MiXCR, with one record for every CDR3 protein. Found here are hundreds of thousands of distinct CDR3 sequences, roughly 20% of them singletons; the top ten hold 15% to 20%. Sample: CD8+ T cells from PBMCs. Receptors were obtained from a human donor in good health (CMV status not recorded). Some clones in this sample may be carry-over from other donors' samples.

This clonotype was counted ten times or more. CDR3 nucleotides: TGTGCCAGCAGCTTCCGACTAGCGGGGGACTACGAGCAGTACTTC. Protein product: CASSFRLAGDYEQYF. The chain has TRBV7-8 and TRBJ2-7, with TRBD2 identical over 12 bases. CDR1 SGHVS and CDR2 FQNEAQ come from the germline V gene. The CDR3 runs 15 residues. J gave up 3 bases and V 3 bases, and 3 bases lay outside the gene matches.

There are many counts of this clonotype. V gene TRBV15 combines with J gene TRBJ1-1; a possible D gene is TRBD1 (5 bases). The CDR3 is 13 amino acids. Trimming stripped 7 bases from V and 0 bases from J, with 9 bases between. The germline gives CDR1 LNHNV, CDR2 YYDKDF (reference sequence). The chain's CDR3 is CATKQVLNTEAFF. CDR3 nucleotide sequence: TGTGCCACCAAACAGGTTTTGAACACTGAAGCTTTCTTT.